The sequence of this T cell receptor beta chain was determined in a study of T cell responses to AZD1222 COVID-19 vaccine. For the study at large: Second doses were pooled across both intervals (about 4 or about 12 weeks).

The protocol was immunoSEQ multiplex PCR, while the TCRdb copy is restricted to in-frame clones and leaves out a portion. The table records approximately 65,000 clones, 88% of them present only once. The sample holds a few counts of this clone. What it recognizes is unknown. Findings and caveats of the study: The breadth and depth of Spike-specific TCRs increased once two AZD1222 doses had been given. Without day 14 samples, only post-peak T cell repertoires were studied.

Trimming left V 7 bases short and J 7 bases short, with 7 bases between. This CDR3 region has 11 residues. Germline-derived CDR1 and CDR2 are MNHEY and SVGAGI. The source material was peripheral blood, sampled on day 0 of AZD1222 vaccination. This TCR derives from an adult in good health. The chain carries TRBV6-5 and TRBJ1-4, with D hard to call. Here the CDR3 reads CASTSIEKLFF. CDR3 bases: TGTGCCAGCACCTCAATTGAAAAACTGTTTTTT.